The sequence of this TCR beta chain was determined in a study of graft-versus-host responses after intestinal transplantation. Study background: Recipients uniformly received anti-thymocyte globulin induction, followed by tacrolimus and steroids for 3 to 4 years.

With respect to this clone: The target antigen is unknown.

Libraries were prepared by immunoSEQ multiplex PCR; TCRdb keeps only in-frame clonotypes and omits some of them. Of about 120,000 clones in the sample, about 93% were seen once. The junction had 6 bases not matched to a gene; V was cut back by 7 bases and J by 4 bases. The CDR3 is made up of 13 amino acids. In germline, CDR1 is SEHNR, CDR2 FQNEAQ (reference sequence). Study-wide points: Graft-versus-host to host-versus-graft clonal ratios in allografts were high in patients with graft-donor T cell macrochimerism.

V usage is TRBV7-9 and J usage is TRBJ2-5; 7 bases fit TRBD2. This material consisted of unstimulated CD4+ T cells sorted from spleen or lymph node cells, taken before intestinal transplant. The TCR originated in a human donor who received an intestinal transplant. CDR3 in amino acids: CASTQGGGETQYF. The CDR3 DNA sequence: TGTGCCAGCACCCAAGGCGGGGGAGAGACCCAGTACTTC.